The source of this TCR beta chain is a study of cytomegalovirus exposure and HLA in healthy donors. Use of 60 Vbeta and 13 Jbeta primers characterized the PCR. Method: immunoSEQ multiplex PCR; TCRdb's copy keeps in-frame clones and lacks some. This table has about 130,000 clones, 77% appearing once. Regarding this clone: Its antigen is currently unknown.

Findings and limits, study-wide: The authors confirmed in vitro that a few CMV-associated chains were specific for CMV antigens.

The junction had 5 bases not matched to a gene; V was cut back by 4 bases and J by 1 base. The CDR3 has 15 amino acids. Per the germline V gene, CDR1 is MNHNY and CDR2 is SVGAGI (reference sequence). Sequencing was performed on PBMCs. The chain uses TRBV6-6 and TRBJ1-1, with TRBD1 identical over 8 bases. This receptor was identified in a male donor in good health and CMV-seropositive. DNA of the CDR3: TGTGCCAGCAGTTCGGACAGGGACGGGAACACTGAAGCTTTCTTT. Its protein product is CASSSDRDGNTEAFF.